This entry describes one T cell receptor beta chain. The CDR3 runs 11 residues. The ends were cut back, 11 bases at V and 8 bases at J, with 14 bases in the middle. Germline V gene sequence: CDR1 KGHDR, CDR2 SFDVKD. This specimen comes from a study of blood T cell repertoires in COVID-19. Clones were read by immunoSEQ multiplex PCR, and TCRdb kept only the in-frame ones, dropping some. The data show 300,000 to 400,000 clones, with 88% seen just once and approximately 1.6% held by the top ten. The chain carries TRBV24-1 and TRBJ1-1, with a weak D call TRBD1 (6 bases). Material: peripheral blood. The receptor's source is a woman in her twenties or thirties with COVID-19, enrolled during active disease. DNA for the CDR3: TGTGCCATCTCACAGGGAGCCGAAGCTTTCTTT. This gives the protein CAISQGAEAFF.